The next 22 T cell receptor beta chains were all read from a single sample in a study of cytomegalovirus exposure and HLA in healthy donors. The assay was immunoSEQ multiplex PCR, and TCRdb's table has in-frame clones only and misses some. The sample lists 210,000 or so clones; 70% to 90% were seen once. The sequenced sample consisted of PBMCs. The receptors were gathered from a woman aged 18 to 35 in good health and CMV-seronegative.

J is TRBJ2-1 and V is TRBV7-2; D unclear. Germline-derived CDR1 and CDR2 are SGHTA and FQGNSA. V was pared by 11 bases and J by 7 bases, with 9 bases between. This CDR3 is built from 10 residues. As DNA, the CDR3 is TGTGCCGTCGGTAAGAATGAGCAGTTCTTC. As protein: CAVGKNEQFF.

The V and J genes are TRBV2 and TRBJ2-1, with 9 bases lining up with TRBD1. V gave up 10 bases and J gave up 6 bases; unmatched junction bases: 7. Germline V lookup: CDR1 SNHLY, CDR2 FYNNEI. The CDR3 length is 13 residues. The CDR3 nucleotides are TGTGCCACCTCGGGACAGGGTGGCAATGAGCAGTTCTTC. Protein sequence: CATSGQGGNEQFF.

This chain uses TRBV2 with TRBJ1-1; 7 bases fit TRBD1. The J segment lost 8 bases and the V segment lost 7 bases, leaving 10 bases of the junction unmatched. This CDR3 is built from 13 residues. Germline V gene sequence: CDR1 SNHLY, CDR2 FYNNEI. The CDR3 here is CASTGTRGLEAFF. In DNA, the CDR3 is TGTGCCAGCACCGGGACCAGGGGGTTAGAAGCTTTCTTT.

This clone occurred once. The V call is TRBV9, the J call TRBJ1-4, with D uncertain. This CDR3 spans 11 amino acids. Trimming shortened V by 8 bases and J by 8 bases, and 10 bases separated the two germline ends. The germline gives CDR1 SGDLS, CDR2 YYNGEE. The chain's CDR3 is CARVGGEKLFF. CDR3 nucleotide sequence: TGTGCCAGGGTCGGAGGCGAAAAACTGTTTTTT.

CDR3 nucleotide sequence: TGTGCCAGCAGCCCCTACAGGGGGGCCGAGGAAGCTTTCTTT. It is translated as CASSPYRGAEEAFF. The V gene is TRBV28, the J gene TRBJ1-1; 8 bases are a match to TRBD1. The CDR3 has 14 residues. V shed 6 bases, J shed 8 bases, and the junction held 11 bases outside the gene matches. Per germline, CDR1 MDHEN and CDR2 SYDVKM. Supplemented by reference TRBV28 and TRBJ1-1, the full variable domain reads DVKVTQSSRYLVKRTGEKVFLECVQDMDHENMFWYRQDPGLGLRLIYFSYDVKMKEKGDIPEGYSVSREKKERFSLILESASTNQTSMYLCASSPYRGAEEAFFGQGTRLTVV.

The V and J genes are TRBV7-9 and TRBJ2-7, with D perhaps matching TRBD2 (7 bases). Trimming cost V 8 bases and J 3 bases, with 17 bases left between them. The CDR3 is 14 residues long. Per the germline V gene, CDR1 is SEHNR and CDR2 is FQNEAQ (reference sequence). CDR3 DNA sequence: TGTGCCAGCGGGGGGGGCTCTTTCGACTACGAGCAGTACTTC. It translates to CASGGGSFDYEQYF.

The rearrangement joins TRBV4-1 to TRBJ1-2; TRBD1 matches 8 bases. V dropped 1 base and J dropped 4; count of bases not matched to a gene: 5. The CDR3 is 15 amino acids. The germline V gene encodes CDR1 MGHRA and CDR2 YSYEKL. CDR3 bases: TGCGCCAGCAGCCAAGGTGTCGGACAGGGCTATGGCTACACCTTC. Translation gives CASSQGVGQGYGYTF.

V usage is TRBV10-2 and J usage is TRBJ1-1, with 7 positions matching TRBD1. This CDR3 spans 12 amino acids. Germline assignment: CDR1 WSHSY and CDR2 SAAADI. V lost 8 bases and J lost 8; bases outside the gene matches: 8. Here the CDR3 reads CASRDSSVEAFF. The CDR3 DNA is TGCGCCAGCCGGGACAGTTCGGTGGAAGCTTTCTTT.

This chain links TRBV28 with TRBJ1-2; TRBD1 is a possible D gene (6 bases). Germline V gives CDR1 MDHEN, CDR2 SYDVKM. The ends were cut back, 10 bases at V and 6 bases at J, with 21 bases in the middle. This CDR3 comprises 14 residues. The CDR3 DNA reads as TGTGCCACCGCCGAGGGGGGGGTCAGGGATGGCTACACCTTC. It is translated as CATAEGGVRDGYTF.

The CDR3 region is CASRPGTLQGELFF. The CDR3 nucleotides are TGTGCCAGCAGGCCGGGGACACTCCAAGGGGAGCTGTTTTTT. The chain recombines TRBV2 with TRBJ2-2; D may be TRBD1 (6 bases). The germline V gene has CDR1 SNHLY and CDR2 FYNNEI. The CDR3 sequence is 14 residues long. V was clipped by 6 bases and J by 8 bases, with 16 bases between them.

This clone was picked up a small number of times. Other DNA variants within this sample encode the same CDR3. The V gene is TRBV7-2, the J gene TRBJ2-7; 7 bases fit TRBD2. The V and J ends lost 3 bases and 0 bases, in that order; junction bases with no gene match: 5. The CDR3 is 15 residues long. Germline V gives CDR1 SGHTA, CDR2 FQGNSA. CDR3 protein: CASSLVGGSSYEQYF. The DNA of the CDR3 is TGTGCCAGCAGCTTGGTGGGAGGGTCCTCCTACGAGCAGTACTTC.

The V gene is TRBV7-9, the J gene TRBJ2-7; 12 bases line up with TRBD2. The CDR3 is made up of 19 amino acids. J lost 7 bases, V lost 5 bases, and 21 bases had no gene match. Germline-derived CDR1 and CDR2 are SEHNR and FQNEAQ (reference sequence). CDR3 in amino acids: CASSTSQAASLAGGREQYF. DNA for the CDR3: TGTGCCAGCAGCACCTCTCAGGCGGCCTCGCTAGCGGGAGGGCGTGAGCAGTACTTC.

The V and J genes are TRBV4-1 and TRBJ2-5, with 10 bases that match TRBD2. Germline lookup yields CDR1 MGHRA and CDR2 YSYEKL. The J segment lost 5 bases and the V segment lost 0 bases, leaving 24 bases of the junction unmatched. CDR3 length equals 22 residues. The CDR3 here is CASSQEPSGRGKSGWFGETQYF. In DNA form, the CDR3 reads TGCGCCAGCAGCCAAGAACCTAGCGGGAGAGGGAAGAGTGGGTGGTTTGGGGAGACCCAGTACTTC.

The chain carries TRBV28 and TRBJ2-7; D possibly corresponds to TRBD2 (7 bases). The V end was cut by 3 bases, the J end by 6 bases, with 9 bases between. The germline V gene encodes CDR1 MDHEN and CDR2 SYDVKM. The CDR3 has 12 amino acids. CDR3 in DNA: TGTGCCAGCAGTTTGGGGGGGCGCGAGCAGTACTTC. Protein: CASSLGGREQYF.

This clone was recorded a few times. The rearrangement joins TRBV10-3 to TRBJ2-7; D is possibly TRBD1 (6 bases). Germline V gene data show CDR1 as ENHRY and CDR2 as SYGVKD. With 0 bases removed from V and 4 bases from J, the gap between germline ends came to 16 bases. This CDR3 spans 16 amino acids. The CDR3 DNA follows: TGTGCCATCAGTGAGTCCCCTGACAGGACAGAATACGAGCAGTACTTC. It codes for CAISESPDRTEYEQYF.

The CDR3 here is CASSTRGTGGTEAFF. The CDR3 coding sequence is TGTGCCAGCAGCACACGCGGGACAGGGGGCACTGAAGCTTTCTTT. This chain links TRBV5-4 with TRBJ1-1, with 11 bases identical to TRBD1. J lost 4 bases, V lost 4 bases, and 6 bases had no gene match. The CDR3 consists of 15 residues. Per germline, CDR1 SGHNT and CDR2 YYREEE (reference sequence).

This chain links TRBV4-2 with TRBJ2-2; 8 bases fit TRBD2. Trimming took 1 base from V and 8 from J; bases not matched to a gene: 15. In germline, CDR1 is LGHNA, CDR2 YNFKEQ. The CDR3 spans 18 residues. The CDR3 nucleotides are TGTGCCAGCAGCCAAGTGTCGGCGGGACTAGGGGCTGCTGGGGAGCTGTTTTTT. As protein: CASSQVSAGLGAAGELFF.

The chain couples TRBV9 to TRBJ2-3, with TRBD1 matching over 8 bases. With V trimmed by 4 bases and J by 1 base, 8 bases remained unmatched. This CDR3 has 16 residues. Germline CDR1 SGDLS, CDR2 YYNGEE. CDR3 region: CASSFEPGQGTDTQYF. DNA of the CDR3: TGTGCCAGCAGCTTCGAACCGGGACAGGGCACAGATACGCAGTATTTT.

V is TRBV19 and J is TRBJ2-7; TRBD1 matches 7 bases. The CDR3 is 14 amino acids. The V and J ends lost 6 bases and 6 bases, in that order; junction bases with no gene match: 11. Germline lookup yields CDR1 LNHDA and CDR2 SQIVND (reference sequence). The CDR3, as DNA: TGTGCCAGTAGCCCCTCGCAGGGGGTAGGCGAGCAGTACTTC. Amino acid sequence: CASSPSQGVGEQYF.

The V gene is TRBV5-1, the J gene TRBJ2-2; weak D call: TRBD2 (5 bases). V lost 4 bases, J lost 0 bases, and 7 bases lay in between. The CDR3 is 14 residues long. CDR1 is SGHRS, CDR2 YFSETQ, per germline. CDR3 amino acids: CASSPEANTGELFF. Here the CDR3 DNA reads TGCGCCAGCAGCCCGGAGGCGAACACCGGGGAGCTGTTTTTT.

The gene calls are TRBV19 and TRBJ2-4, with 11 bases that match TRBD2. Germline V lookup: CDR1 LNHDA, CDR2 SQIVND (reference sequence). V was clipped by 5 bases and J by 4 bases; unmatched bases: 4. This CDR3 spans 15 amino acids. For the CDR3, the DNA is TGTGCCAGTAGTGGTGGGACTAGCGGAAAAAACATTCAGTACTTC. Amino acids: CASSGGTSGKNIQYF.

V and J are TRBV2 and TRBJ2-7; D remains ambiguous. V lost 0 bases to trimming and J lost 3 bases, with 18 bases between them. The CDR3 loop spans 17 amino acids. CDR1 is SNHLY, CDR2 FYNNEI, per germline. This chain's CDR3 is CASSEALLIRENYEQYF. The CDR3 bases are TGTGCCAGCAGTGAAGCGCTGCTAATTAGAGAAAACTACGAGCAGTACTTC.